The sequence of this T cell receptor (beta chain) was determined in a study of shared clonotypes between healthy human individuals. The V gene lost 5 bases and the J gene lost 7 bases, with 8 bases spanning the gap. Germline V gene data show CDR1 as SGHVS and CDR2 as FNYEAQ. The CDR3 runs 11 residues. The method was immunoSEQ multiplex PCR; TCRdb's version includes in-frame clones alone and lacks a portion of them. The sample lists some 900,000 clones, about 80% occurring once. The receptor was isolated from a man in his late teens or twenties in good health. The J gene is TRBJ1-2, the V gene TRBV7-6; D gene unclear. Sequences were obtained from memory CD4+ T cells sorted from blood. This sample's subset: CD45RA-negative fraction. CDR3 in amino acids: CASSDSGGYTF. The DNA for the CDR3 is TGTGCCAGCAGCGATAGTGGTGGCTACACCTTC.